Sequencing of this T cell receptor (beta chain) was carried out in a study of shared clonotypes between healthy human individuals. The assay ran at deep level. The protocol was immunoSEQ multiplex PCR, while the TCRdb copy is restricted to in-frame clones and leaves out a portion. Of approximately 100,000 clones in the sample, 67% are singletons; the top ten hold approximately 23%. Recent acute infections and vaccinations were absent in the healthy HIV-negative adult donors. Points on this clone: Its antigen is not identified.

The V segment lost 4 bases and the J segment 4 bases; nucleotides outside the gene matches: 6. Germline V gene sequence: CDR1 SGHTA, CDR2 FQGNSA. There are 15 residues in the CDR3. Study-wide results and limits: Clonotype sharing among donors was expected to depend on sequencing depth. Four donors held about 5% of naive CD4 clonotypes in common.

Material for sequencing was memory CD8+ T cells sorted from blood. Regarding subset: CD45RO+ cells pooled with CCR7-negative TemRA cells. The sequence derives from a woman in her twenties or thirties in good health. V gene TRBV7-2 combines with J gene TRBJ2-1; 8 bases agree with TRBD1. CDR3 amino acids: CASSSRTGKYNEQFF. The CDR3 region has the DNA TGTGCCAGCAGCTCCCGGACAGGGAAATACAATGAGCAGTTCTTC.